Following are 10 T cell receptor beta chains from one sample sequenced in a study of beta chain features in type 1 diabetes. The investigators reverse transcribed all of the isolated RNA, so they sequenced expressed TCRB transcripts. Assay: immunoSEQ multiplex PCR; the TCRdb copy retains only in-frame clones and omits some. The table has around 150,000 clones, 8.5% to 10% seen once. Overall study findings and caveats: Moderate yet significant TCRB CDR3 shortening was seen in Type 1 diabetes patients in all four CD4+ subsets.

These receptors have no identified antigens. Source material: central memory CD4+ T cells from blood. The receptor set was obtained from a woman in her twenties or thirties with type 1 diabetes.

This clone has a handful of counts. This chain joins TRBV28 and TRBJ2-7, with 11 bases fitting TRBD1. The CDR3 runs to 14 residues. After removal of 10 bases from V and 6 bases from J, the junction contained 11 bases not matched to a gene. Germline loops: CDR1 MDHEN, CDR2 SYDVKM. CDR3 coding DNA: TGTGCCACCCATTTTGGGGACAGGGGGGTCGAGCAGTACTTC. It codes for CATHFGDRGVEQYF.

This clone turned up a few times. CDR3 protein: CASSLELAGVGADTQYF. The DNA for the CDR3 is TGCGCCAGCAGCTTGGAATTAGCGGGAGTAGGGGCAGATACGCAGTATTTT. The chain recombines TRBV5-1 with TRBJ2-3, with 9 bases matching TRBD2. The CDR3 sequence is 17 residues long. Per germline, CDR1 SGHRS and CDR2 YFSETQ. J gave up 4 bases and V 0 bases, and 9 bases lay outside the gene matches.

This chain joins TRBV7-2 and TRBJ2-6; 7 nucleotides line up with TRBD2. Germline loops: CDR1 SGHTA, CDR2 FQGNSA. This CDR3 region has 19 residues. V shed 2 bases, J shed 0 bases, and the junction held 10 bases outside the gene matches. The CDR3: CASSLRSVGRFSGANVLTF. The CDR3 coding sequence is TGTGCCAGCAGCTTACGTTCTGTCGGGAGGTTCTCTGGGGCCAACGTCCTGACTTTC.

This clone was counted only a few times. The chain employs TRBV5-1 and TRBJ2-5; possible D gene TRBD2, 5 bases. Germline-derived CDR1 and CDR2 are SGHRS and YFSETQ. The CDR3 is made up of 16 amino acids. The V and J ends lost 0 bases and 2 bases respectively, with 14 bases between them. CDR3 sequence (DNA): TGCGCCAGCAGCTTGGCTGGTGGGAGTCAACAAGAGACCCAGTACTTC. Translated, it gives CASSLAGGSQQETQYF.

This clone was found a few times. The rearrangement joins TRBV11-2 to TRBJ2-3, with D perhaps TRBD2 (5 bases). Trimming pared 1 base from V and 4 bases from J, leaving 18 bases between. The germline CDR1 and CDR2 sequences are SGHAT and FQNNGV. The CDR3 has 17 amino acids. CDR3 amino acids: CASSLGVGGSIADTQYF. The CDR3 nucleotides read TGTGCCAGCAGCTTAGGCGTCGGTGGGAGTATTGCAGATACGCAGTATTTT.

The chain uses TRBV19 and TRBJ2-2, with 8 bases matching TRBD1. The CDR3 covers 14 residues. Germline loops: CDR1 LNHDA, CDR2 SQIVND (reference sequence). V lost 9 bases to trimming and J lost 4 bases; unmatched junction nucleotides: 7. The CDR3 DNA reads as TGTGCCAGCGGACAGGGAGGCAGCACCGGGGAGCTGTTTTTT. Encoded protein: CASGQGGSTGELFF.

This sequence joins TRBV29-1 and TRBJ2-7, with D hard to call. The germline V gene has CDR1 SQVTM and CDR2 ANQGSEA. CDR3 length: 12 residues. V lost 7 bases to trimming and J lost 2 bases, with 12 bases between them. In DNA, the CDR3 is TGCAGCGCCGAGATGAGCGCCTACGAGCAGTACTTC. Amino acid sequence: CSAEMSAYEQYF.

The V gene is TRBV5-8, the J gene TRBJ2-7, with D possibly TRBD1 on 6 matching bases. Trimming pared 5 bases from V and 2 bases from J, leaving 14 bases between. Germline CDR1 reads SGHTS; CDR2 reads YDEGEE. The CDR3 consists of 14 residues. The CDR3 DNA is TGTGCCAGCAGGCCCGGACAGTTCGCCTACGAGCAGTACTTC. Amino acid sequence: CASRPGQFAYEQYF.

This clone was recorded a few times. This chain uses TRBV5-4 with TRBJ2-7, with TRBD2 matching over 9 bases. Germline CDR1 SGHNT, CDR2 YYREEE (reference sequence). This CDR3 is built from 17 residues. V shed 4 bases and J 4 bases; nucleotides not matched to a gene: 15. The CDR3 DNA sequence: TGTGCCAGCAGCCTTTATGGGCTAGCGGGAAAGTCTTACGAGCAGTACTTC. Encoded protein: CASSLYGLAGKSYEQYF.

This chain connects TRBV28 to TRBJ1-2; D perhaps matches TRBD1 (5 bases). The CDR3 runs to 15 residues. CDR1 is MDHEN and CDR2 is SYDVKM in the germline V gene. V lost 2 bases to trimming and J lost 0 bases, with 10 bases between them. The CDR3 DNA reads as TGTGCCAGCAGTTTACAAGAGACAGCTAACTATGGCTACACCTTC. Its translation is CASSLQETANYGYTF.